Listed here are 20 T cell receptor beta chains from one sample, sequenced in a study of T cell responses to AZD1222 COVID-19 vaccine. Method: immunoSEQ multiplex PCR; TCRdb's copy keeps in-frame clones and lacks some. The table shows just under 90,000 clones, with nearly 90% occurring only once. The source material was peripheral blood, sampled on day 0 of AZD1222 vaccination. The receptors shown here come from an adult in good health.

V and J are TRBV9 and TRBJ1-2, with 12 bases matching TRBD1. The V gene end was trimmed by 0 bases and the J gene end by 7 bases; junction bases not matched to a gene: 4. The CDR3 is made up of 15 amino acids. Germline lookup yields CDR1 SGDLS and CDR2 YYNGEE. The CDR3 is CASSVVGQGAGGYTF. The CDR3 coding sequence is TGTGCCAGCAGCGTAGTGGGACAGGGGGCTGGTGGCTACACCTTC.

CDR3 sequence reads: CASSLSRPGQGGDTQYF. The DNA of the CDR3 is TGTGCCAGCAGCTTAAGTCGGCCGGGACAGGGGGGAGATACGCAGTATTTT. V gene TRBV7-2 combines with J gene TRBJ2-3, with 11 bases that match TRBD1. CDR3 size: 17 residues. V trimming: 2 bases; J trimming: 5 bases; junction bases outside the gene matches: 9. Germline-derived CDR1 and CDR2 are SGHTA and FQGNSA.

This clone was observed once. This chain links TRBV2 with TRBJ1-6; D unresolved. Trimming removed 0 bases from V and 6 bases from J, with 6 bases in between. The CDR3 length is 14 residues. Germline CDR1 SNHLY, CDR2 FYNNEI. CDR3 nucleotide sequence: TGTGCCAGCAGTGAAGCTTGGGGTAATTCACCCCTCCACTTT. Translated: CASSEAWGNSPLHF.

The V gene is TRBV6-5, the J gene TRBJ1-2, with D maybe TRBD1 (6 bases). This CDR3 comprises 13 residues. In germline, CDR1 is MNHEY, CDR2 SVGAGI. Trimming removed 2 bases from V and 5 bases from J, with 9 bases in between. CDR3 in amino acids: CASSYDRSYGYTF. DNA of the CDR3: TGTGCCAGCAGTTACGACAGGTCATATGGCTACACCTTC.

This chain uses TRBV28 with TRBJ2-7, with unresolved D. CDR3 length: 12 amino acids. The germline CDR1 and CDR2 sequences are MDHEN and SYDVKM. Trimming took 3 bases from V and 5 from J, leaving 8 bases between them. CDR3 protein: CASSFTRNEQYF. Here the CDR3 DNA reads TGTGCCAGCAGTTTCACAAGAAACGAGCAGTACTTC.

CDR3 protein: CASSLTPGDEQYF. CDR3 bases: TGTGCCAGCAGCTTAACTCCGGGGGACGAGCAGTACTTC. The rearrangement links TRBV7-3 to TRBJ2-7; TRBD2 might be the D (6 bases). Per the germline V gene, CDR1 is SGHTA and CDR2 is FQGTGA. The V end lost 0 bases, the J end lost 5 bases, and 8 bases lay between the germline ends. This CDR3 has 13 amino acids.

The CDR3 bases are TGTGCCAGAGAGCGGGGCCCCCGGTTCAACGAGCAGTACTTC. The encoded protein is CARERGPRFNEQYF. The chain has TRBV3-1 (or the pseudogene TRBV3-2) and TRBJ2-7, with 7 bases matching TRBD2. This CDR3 comprises 14 residues. Trimming at V came to 9 bases and at J to 5 bases, leaving 13 bases not matched to a gene. Looked up from germline, CDR1 is LGHDT and CDR2 is YNNKEL (reference sequence).

The rearrangement uses TRBV25-1 and TRBJ1-4, with 10 bases matching TRBD1. Germline V CDR1 and CDR2: MGHDK, SYGVNS. The CDR3 runs 13 residues. J gave up 10 bases and V 2 bases, and 1 base lay outside the gene matches. The CDR3 sequence is CASSERDRGKLFF. The DNA for the CDR3 is TGTGCCAGCAGTGAACGGGACAGGGGAAAACTGTTTTTT. The full variable domain, rest sourced from reference TRBV25-1 and TRBJ1-4, is EADIYQTPRYLVIGTGKKITLECSQTMGHDKMYWYQQDPGMELHLIHYSYGVNSTEKGDLSSESTVSRIRTEHFPLTLESARPSHTSQYLCASSERDRGKLFFGSGTQLSVL.

This clone occurred once. The chain combines TRBV28 with TRBJ1-5; perhaps TRBD1 as D (5 bases). CDR1 is MDHEN, CDR2 SYDVKM, per germline. Trimming cost V 2 bases and J 5 bases, with 10 bases left between them. The CDR3 consists of 14 residues. The CDR3 loop reads CASSLDGGYQPQHF. DNA for the CDR3: TGTGCCAGCAGTTTAGATGGGGGATATCAGCCCCAGCATTTT.

The chain has TRBV4-2 and TRBJ2-2, with D tentatively TRBD2 (6 bases). Germline CDR1 reads LGHNA; CDR2 reads YNFKEQ. CDR3 size: 15 residues. Trimming left V 4 bases short and J 3 bases short, with 12 bases between. CDR3 bases: TGTGCCAGCAGCCCTAGGCGGGGTGACACCGGGGAGCTGTTTTTT. This sequence encodes CASSPRRGDTGELFF.

V and J are TRBV27 and TRBJ1-2; tentatively, D is TRBD1 (5 bases). The CDR3 consists of 15 residues. The germline V and J ends were trimmed by 5 bases and 1 base, with 14 bases remaining between them. Per the germline V gene, CDR1 is MNHEY and CDR2 is SMNVEV (reference sequence). In nucleotides, the CDR3 is TGTGCCAGCAGTACCAAGGACATGTTTAACTATGGCTACACCTTC. This encodes CASSTKDMFNYGYTF.

V gene TRBV11-2 combines with J gene TRBJ2-3; 7 bases line up with TRBD1. Germline values: CDR1 SGHAT, CDR2 FQNNGV. The CDR3 loop spans 15 amino acids. V dropped 6 bases and J dropped 4; count of bases not matched to a gene: 10. The CDR3 nucleotides are TGTGCCAGCAGGCGACCCGGGACAGAATCAGATACGCAGTATTTT. This sequence encodes CASRRPGTESDTQYF.

The chain uses TRBV28 and TRBJ1-6, with 8 bases matching TRBD1. The CDR3 has 16 residues. Trimming at V came to 6 bases and at J to 9 bases, leaving 13 bases not matched to a gene. Germline loops: CDR1 MDHEN, CDR2 SYDVKM. The CDR3 loop is CASSDRTGRSRSPLHF. The DNA for the CDR3 is TGTGCCAGCAGCGATCGGACAGGGAGGTCACGTTCACCCCTCCACTTT.

The rearrangement joins TRBV4-1 to TRBJ2-7, with D perhaps TRBD2 (7 bases). Trimming stripped 1 base from V and 6 bases from J, with 10 bases between. The CDR3 spans 13 residues. Germline V gene data show CDR1 as MGHRA and CDR2 as YSYEKL. The CDR3 is CASSQVGGLEQYF. In DNA form, the CDR3 reads TGCGCCAGCAGCCAAGTGGGGGGGCTCGAGCAGTACTTC.

The V call is TRBV28, the J call TRBJ1-4; the D gene is possibly TRBD1 (5 bases). V lost 6 bases and J 5 bases, leaving 10 bases between the germline ends. The CDR3 length is 13 residues. Germline V lookup: CDR1 MDHEN, CDR2 SYDVKM. The CDR3 spells CASRSGANEKLFF. For the CDR3, the DNA is TGTGCCAGCAGGTCCGGGGCAAATGAAAAACTGTTTTTT.

This chain links TRBV2 with TRBJ1-1; D possibly corresponds to TRBD1 (6 bases). The germline V and J ends were trimmed by 5 bases and 2 bases, with 9 bases remaining between them. The germline V gene encodes CDR1 SNHLY and CDR2 FYNNEI. This CDR3 spans 13 amino acids. DNA of the CDR3: TGTGCCAGCAGTATTGGGACAAACACTGAAGCTTTCTTT. Its translation is CASSIGTNTEAFF.

The rearrangement joins TRBV9 to TRBJ1-3; D is possibly TRBD1 (5 bases). CDR1 and CDR2 from the germline V gene are SGDLS and YYNGEE. V was shortened by 0 bases and J by 2 bases, with 15 bases between the two germline ends. This CDR3 has 17 amino acids. The CDR3 sequence is CASSVGGDPPPGNTIYF. The DNA for the CDR3 is TGTGCCAGCAGCGTAGGGGGGGACCCGCCGCCTGGAAACACCATATATTTT.

This clone was recorded once. The chain carries TRBV4-1 and TRBJ2-1; D call uncertain. CDR3 size: 17 residues. Germline CDR1 and CDR2: MGHRA and YSYEKL. V lost 1 base, J lost 0 bases, and 13 bases lay in between. The CDR3 bases are TGCGCCAGCAGCCAAGGGCCCGTTGGCGACTCCTACAATGAGCAGTTCTTC. Protein: CASSQGPVGDSYNEQFF.

The chain recombines TRBV12-3 or TRBV12-4 with TRBJ2-1; tentative D call: TRBD1 (6 bases). Trimming removed 1 base from V and 14 bases from J, with 12 bases in between. The CDR3 length is 12 residues. The CDR3 DNA follows: TGTGCCAGCAGTTTAGGGCGCGCAGGGGAGTTCTTC. Translated: CASSLGRAGEFF.

This clone was seen only once. The chain combines TRBV4-1 with TRBJ2-7, with a possible D match to TRBD2 (5 bases). Trimming stripped 6 bases from V and 6 bases from J, with 18 bases between. Germline CDR1 and CDR2: MGHRA and YSYEKL. The CDR3 runs to 14 residues. The CDR3 region is CASRHDPGSAEQYF. CDR3 DNA: TGCGCCAGCAGGCACGATCCGGGGTCCGCCGAGCAGTACTTC.